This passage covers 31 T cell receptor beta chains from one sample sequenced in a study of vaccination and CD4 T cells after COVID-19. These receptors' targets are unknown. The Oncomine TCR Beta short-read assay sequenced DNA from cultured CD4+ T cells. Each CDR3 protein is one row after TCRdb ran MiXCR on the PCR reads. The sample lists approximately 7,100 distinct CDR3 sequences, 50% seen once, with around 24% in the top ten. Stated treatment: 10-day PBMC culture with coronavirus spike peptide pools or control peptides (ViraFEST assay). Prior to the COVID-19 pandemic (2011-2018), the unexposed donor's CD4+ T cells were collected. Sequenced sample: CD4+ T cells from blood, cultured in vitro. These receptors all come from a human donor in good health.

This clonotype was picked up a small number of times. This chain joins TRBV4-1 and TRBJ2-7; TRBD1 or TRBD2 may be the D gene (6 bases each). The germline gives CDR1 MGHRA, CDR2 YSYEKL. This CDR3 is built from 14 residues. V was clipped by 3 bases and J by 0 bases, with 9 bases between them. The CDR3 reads CASSQRDTSYEQYF. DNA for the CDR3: TGCGCCAGCAGCCAGCGGGACACCTCCTACGAGCAGTACTTC.

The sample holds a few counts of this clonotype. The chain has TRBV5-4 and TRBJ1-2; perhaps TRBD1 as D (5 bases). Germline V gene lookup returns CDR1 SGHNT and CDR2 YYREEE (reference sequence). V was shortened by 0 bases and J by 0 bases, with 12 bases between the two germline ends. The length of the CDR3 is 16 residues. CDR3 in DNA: TGTGCCAGCAGCTTGGATGCAGGGAGGGCTAACTATGGCTACACCTTC. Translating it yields CASSLDAGRANYGYTF.

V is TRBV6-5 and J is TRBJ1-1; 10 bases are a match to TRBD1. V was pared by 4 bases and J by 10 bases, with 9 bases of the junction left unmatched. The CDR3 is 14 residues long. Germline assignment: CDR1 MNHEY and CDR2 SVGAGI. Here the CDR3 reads CASSSGTGVLTAFF. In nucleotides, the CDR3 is TGTGCCAGCAGTTCCGGGACAGGGGTTTTAACAGCTTTCTTT.

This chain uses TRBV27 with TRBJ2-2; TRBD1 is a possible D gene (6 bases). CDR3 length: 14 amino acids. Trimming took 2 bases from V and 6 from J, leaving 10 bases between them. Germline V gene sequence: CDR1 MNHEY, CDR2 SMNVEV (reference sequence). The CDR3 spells CASSLRGGPGELFF. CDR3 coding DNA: TGTGCCAGCAGTTTAAGAGGGGGTCCCGGGGAGCTGTTTTTT.

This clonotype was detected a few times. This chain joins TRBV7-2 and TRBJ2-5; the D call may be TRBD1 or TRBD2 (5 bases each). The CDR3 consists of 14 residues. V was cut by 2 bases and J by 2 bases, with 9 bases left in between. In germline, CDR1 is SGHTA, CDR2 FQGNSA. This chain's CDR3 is CASSLYEGQETQYF. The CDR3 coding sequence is TGTGCCAGCAGCTTATATGAGGGGCAAGAGACCCAGTACTTC. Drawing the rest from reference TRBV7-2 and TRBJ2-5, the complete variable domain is GAGVSQSPSNKVTEKGKDVELRCDPISGHTALYWYRQSLGQGLEFLIYFQGNSAPDKSGLPSDRFSAERTGGSVSTLTIQRTQQEDSAVYLCASSLYEGQETQYFGPGTRLLVL.

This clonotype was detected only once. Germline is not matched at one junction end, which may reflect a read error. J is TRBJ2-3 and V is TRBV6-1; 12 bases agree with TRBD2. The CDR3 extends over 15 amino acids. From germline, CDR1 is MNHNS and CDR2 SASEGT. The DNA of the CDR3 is TGTGCCGGCAGGCAGACTAGCGGGGGTACAGATACGCAGTATTTT. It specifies CAGRQTSGGTDTQYF.

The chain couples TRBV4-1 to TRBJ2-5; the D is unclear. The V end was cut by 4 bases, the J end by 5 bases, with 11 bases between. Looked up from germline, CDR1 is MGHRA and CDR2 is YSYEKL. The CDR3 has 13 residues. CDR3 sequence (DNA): TGCGCCAGCAGCCGGCTGGCTTCGGAGACCCAGTACTTC. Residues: CASSRLASETQYF.

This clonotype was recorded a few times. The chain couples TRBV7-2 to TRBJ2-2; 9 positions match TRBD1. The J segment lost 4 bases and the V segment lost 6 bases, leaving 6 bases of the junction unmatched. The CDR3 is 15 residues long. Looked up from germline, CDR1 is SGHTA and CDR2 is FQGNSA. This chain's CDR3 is CASRVTGGATGELFF. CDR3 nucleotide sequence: TGTGCCAGCAGGGTGACAGGGGGGGCCACCGGGGAGCTGTTTTTT. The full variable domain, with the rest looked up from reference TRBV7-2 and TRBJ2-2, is GAGVSQSPSNKVTEKGKDVELRCDPISGHTALYWYRQSLGQGLEFLIYFQGNSAPDKSGLPSDRFSAERTGGSVSTLTIQRTQQEDSAVYLCASRVTGGATGELFFGEGSRLTVL.

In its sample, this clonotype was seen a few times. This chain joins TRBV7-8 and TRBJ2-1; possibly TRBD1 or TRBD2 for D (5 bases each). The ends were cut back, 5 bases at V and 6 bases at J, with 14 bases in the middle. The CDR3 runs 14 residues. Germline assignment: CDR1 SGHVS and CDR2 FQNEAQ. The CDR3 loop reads CASSPGTPGNEQFF. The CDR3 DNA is TGTGCCAGCAGCCCGGGGACGCCTGGCAATGAGCAGTTCTTC.

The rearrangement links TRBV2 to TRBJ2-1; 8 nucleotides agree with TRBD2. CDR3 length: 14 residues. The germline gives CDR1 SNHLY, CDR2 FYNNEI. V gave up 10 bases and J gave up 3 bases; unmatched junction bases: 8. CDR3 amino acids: CATELSGIYNEQFF. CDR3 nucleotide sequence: TGTGCCACAGAGCTTAGCGGGATCTACAATGAGCAGTTCTTC.

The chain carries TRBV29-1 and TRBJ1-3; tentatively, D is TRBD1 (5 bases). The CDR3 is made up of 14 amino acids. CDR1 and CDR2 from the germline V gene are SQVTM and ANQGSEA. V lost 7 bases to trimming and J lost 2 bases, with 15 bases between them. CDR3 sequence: CSAGTDRTGNTIYF. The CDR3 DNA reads TGCAGCGCCGGAACCGACAGAACTGGAAACACCATATATTTT.

The CDR3 region has the DNA TGTGCCAGCAGTGCACCAGAGGGACTAGCGGGAGTAAGGTACGAGCAGTACTTC. Translated, it gives CASSAPEGLAGVRYEQYF. The V and J genes are TRBV27 and TRBJ2-7; 14 bases are a match to TRBD2. With V trimmed by 5 bases and J by 4 bases, 13 bases remained unmatched. The CDR3 loop spans 18 amino acids. From germline, CDR1 is MNHEY and CDR2 SMNVEV (reference sequence).

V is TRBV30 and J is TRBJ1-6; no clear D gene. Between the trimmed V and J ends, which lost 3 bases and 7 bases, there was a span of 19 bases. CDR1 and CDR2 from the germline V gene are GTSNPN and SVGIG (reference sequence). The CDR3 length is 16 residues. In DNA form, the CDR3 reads TGTGCCTGGAGCGCTCGGTCCTTCAGACCCAATTCACCCCTCCACTTT. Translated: CAWSARSFRPNSPLHF.

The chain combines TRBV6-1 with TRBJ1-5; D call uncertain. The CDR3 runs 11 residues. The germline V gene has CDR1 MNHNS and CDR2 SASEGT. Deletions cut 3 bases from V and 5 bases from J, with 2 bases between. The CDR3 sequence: CASSDYQPQHF. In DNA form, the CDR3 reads TGTGCCAGCAGTGATTATCAGCCCCAGCATTTT.

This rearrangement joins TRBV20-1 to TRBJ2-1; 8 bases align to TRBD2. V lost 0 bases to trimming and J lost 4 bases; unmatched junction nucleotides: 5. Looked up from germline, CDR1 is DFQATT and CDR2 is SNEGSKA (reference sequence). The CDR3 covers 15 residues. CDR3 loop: CSARDRSGNYNEQFF. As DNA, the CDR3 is TGCAGTGCTAGAGATCGTAGCGGGAATTACAATGAGCAGTTCTTC.

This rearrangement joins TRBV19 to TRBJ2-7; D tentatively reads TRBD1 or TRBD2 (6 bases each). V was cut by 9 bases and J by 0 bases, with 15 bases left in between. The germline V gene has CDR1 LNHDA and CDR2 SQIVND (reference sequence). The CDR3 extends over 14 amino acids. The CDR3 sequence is CASKKGGSSYEQYF. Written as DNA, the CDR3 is TGTGCCAGCAAGAAGGGGGGTAGCTCCTACGAGCAGTACTTC.

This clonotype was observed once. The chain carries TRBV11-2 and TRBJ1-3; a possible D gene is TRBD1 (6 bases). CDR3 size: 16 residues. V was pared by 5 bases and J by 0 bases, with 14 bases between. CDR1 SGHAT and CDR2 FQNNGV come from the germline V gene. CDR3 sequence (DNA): TGTGCCAGCAGCACAGGGACACTGAGCTCTGGAAACACCATATATTTT. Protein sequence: CASSTGTLSSGNTIYF.

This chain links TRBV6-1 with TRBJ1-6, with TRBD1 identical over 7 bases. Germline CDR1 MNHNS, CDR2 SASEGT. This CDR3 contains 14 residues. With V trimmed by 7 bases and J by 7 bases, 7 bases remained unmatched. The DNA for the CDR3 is TGTGCCAGCACCGCCACAGGGGACAATTCACCCCTCCACTTT. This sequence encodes CASTATGDNSPLHF.

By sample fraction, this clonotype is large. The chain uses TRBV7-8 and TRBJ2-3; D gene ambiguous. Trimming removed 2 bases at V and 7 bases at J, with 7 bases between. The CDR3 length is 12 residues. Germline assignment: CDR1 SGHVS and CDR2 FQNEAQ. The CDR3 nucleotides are TGTGCCAGCAGCTTAAATGGAAATACGCAGTATTTT. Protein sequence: CASSLNGNTQYF.

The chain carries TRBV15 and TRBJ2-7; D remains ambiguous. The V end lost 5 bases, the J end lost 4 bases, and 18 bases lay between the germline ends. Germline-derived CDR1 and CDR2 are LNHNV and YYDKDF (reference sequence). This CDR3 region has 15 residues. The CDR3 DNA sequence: TGTGCCACCAGCGGCGACCTAGTGGGGTCTTACGAGCAGTACTTC. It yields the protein CATSGDLVGSYEQYF. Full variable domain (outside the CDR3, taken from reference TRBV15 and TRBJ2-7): DAMVIQNPRYQVTQFGKPVTLSCSQTLNHNVMYWYQQKSSQAPKLLFHYYDKDFNNEADTPDNFQSRRPNTSFCFLDIRSPGLGDTAMYLCATSGDLVGSYEQYFGPGTRLTVT.

In DNA form, the CDR3 reads TGTGCCAGCTTTACTTCGGAGGGTAGACCAGATACGCAGTATTTT. Its protein product is CASFTSEGRPDTQYF. V usage is TRBV6-1 and J usage is TRBJ2-3, with D possibly being TRBD2 (6 bases). Germline V CDR1 and CDR2: MNHNS, SASEGT. V was cut by 8 bases and J by 4 bases, with 19 bases left in between. The CDR3 has 15 residues.

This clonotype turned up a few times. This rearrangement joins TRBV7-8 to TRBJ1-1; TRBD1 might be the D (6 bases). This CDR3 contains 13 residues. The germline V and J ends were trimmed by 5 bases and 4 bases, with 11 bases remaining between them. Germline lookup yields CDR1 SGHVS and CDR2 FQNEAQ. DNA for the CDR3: TGTGCCAGCAGCACACGACAGGTCACTGAAGCTTTCTTT. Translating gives CASSTRQVTEAFF.

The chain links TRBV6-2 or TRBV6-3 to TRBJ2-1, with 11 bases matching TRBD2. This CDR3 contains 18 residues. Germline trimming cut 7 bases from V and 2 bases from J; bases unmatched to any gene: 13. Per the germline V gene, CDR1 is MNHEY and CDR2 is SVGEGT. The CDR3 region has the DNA TGTGCCAGCATGTCACGGCTAGCGGGGGGCCGCACCTACAATGAGCAGTTCTTC. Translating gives CASMSRLAGGRTYNEQFF.

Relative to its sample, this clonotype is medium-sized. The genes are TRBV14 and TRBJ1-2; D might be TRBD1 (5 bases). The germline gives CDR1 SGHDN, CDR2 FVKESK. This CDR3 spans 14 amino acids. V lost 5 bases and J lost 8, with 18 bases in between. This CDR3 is CASSEISSGRGYTF. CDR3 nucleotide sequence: TGTGCCAGCAGCGAAATATCCTCAGGGCGAGGCTACACCTTC.

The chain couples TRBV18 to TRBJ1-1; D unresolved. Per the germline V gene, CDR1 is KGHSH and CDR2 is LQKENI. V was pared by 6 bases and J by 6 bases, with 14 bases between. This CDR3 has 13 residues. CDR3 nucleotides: TGTGCCAGCTCTACCACGGAGACTTCTGAAGCTTTCTTT. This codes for CASSTTETSEAFF.

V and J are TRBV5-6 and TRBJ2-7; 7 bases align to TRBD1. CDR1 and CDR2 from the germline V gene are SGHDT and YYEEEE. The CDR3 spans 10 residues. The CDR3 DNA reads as TGTGCGGACAGGACTGGCGAGCAGTACTTC. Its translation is CADRTGEQYF.

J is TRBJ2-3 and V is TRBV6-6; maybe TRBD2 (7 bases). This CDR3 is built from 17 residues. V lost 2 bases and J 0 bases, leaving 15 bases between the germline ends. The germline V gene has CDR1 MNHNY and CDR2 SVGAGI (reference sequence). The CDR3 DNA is TGTGCCAGCAGTTACGGGGGGGCAGGGTTCAGCACAGATACGCAGTATTTT. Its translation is CASSYGGAGFSTDTQYF.

DNA of the CDR3: TGTGCCAGCACCTCCCGTCGGGGGTCACGCACAGATACGCAGTATTTT. Its translation: CASTSRRGSRTDTQYF. The V call is TRBV27, the J call TRBJ2-3; the D gene is possibly TRBD2 (6 bases). Trimming removed 7 bases from V and 1 base from J, with 18 bases in between. The CDR3 is made up of 16 amino acids. Germline V gives CDR1 MNHEY, CDR2 SMNVEV (reference sequence).

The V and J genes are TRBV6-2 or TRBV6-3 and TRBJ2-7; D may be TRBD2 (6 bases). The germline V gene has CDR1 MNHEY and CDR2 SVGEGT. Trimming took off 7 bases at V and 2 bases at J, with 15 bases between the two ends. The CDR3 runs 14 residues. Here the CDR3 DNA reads TGTGCCAGCACCACGGGAGTCGTGACCTACGAGCAGTACTTC. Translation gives CASTTGVVTYEQYF.

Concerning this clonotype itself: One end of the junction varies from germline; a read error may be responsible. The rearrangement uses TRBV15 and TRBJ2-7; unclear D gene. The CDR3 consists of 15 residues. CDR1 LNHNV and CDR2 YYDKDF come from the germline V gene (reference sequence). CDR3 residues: CATSRALTADYAQYF. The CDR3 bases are TGTGCCACCAGCAGAGCTTTGACGGCGGATTACGCGCAGTACTTC.

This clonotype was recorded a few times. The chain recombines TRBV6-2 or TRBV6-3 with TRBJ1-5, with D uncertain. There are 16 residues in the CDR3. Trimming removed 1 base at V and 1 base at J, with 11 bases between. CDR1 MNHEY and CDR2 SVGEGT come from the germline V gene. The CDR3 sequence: CASSYFIGASNQPQHF. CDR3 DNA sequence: TGTGCCAGCAGTTACTTTATTGGAGCGAGCAATCAGCCCCAGCATTTT.